This T cell receptor (beta chain) was observed in a study of blood T cell repertoires in COVID-19 (dated by TCRdb to 2018 to 2020). Turning to the overall study: Samples from collaborators originated in the United States, Italy and Spain and spanned both the acute and convalescent phases of COVID-19. The repertoires were made available in a free public database intended to serve as a resource for research on the immune response to SARS-CoV-2. Subjects who had been exposed to COVID-19, were actively infected with it, or had recovered from it provided the deeply sampled blood TCRbeta repertoires that made up the dataset. Samples were obtained from the ongoing ImmuneRACE study (first 160 participants) and from some 1,300 subjects provided by 6 global collaborators. A de-identified subject ID, COVID-19 status, age in years and sex were almost always included in the sample metadata. Where available, HLA class I and class II types were obtained from metadata supplied by the sample provider rather than from assay-based typing. The prospective study material was composed of cDNA or gDNA derived from T cells, B-cell-depleted T cells, or PBMCs. Broad study findings and their caveats: Clinical and demographic metadata were provided uncurated, with the amount varying by source and participant.

At one collaborating source in Seattle, patients were enrolled during active infection and were followed longitudinally through the course of disease. The collaborating institutions used their own protocols to collect whole blood in K2EDTA tubes. For TCRbeta analysis, collaborators shipped samples as frozen whole blood, isolated PBMCs, or DNA extracted from either of those sample types. The CDR3 spans 12 residues, from the cysteine through the phenylalanine. Just CDR3 DNA is preserved here, 36 bases in frame from base 1. The germline V gene yields SGDLS for CDR1 and YYNGEE for CDR2. V trim: 4 bases; J trim: 5 bases; unmatched bases: 3. The immunoSEQ Assay, a bias-controlled multiplex PCR, was used to amplify TCRbeta CDR3 regions from genomic DNA. Regarding the original processing steps: The number of nucleated cells in each sample was estimated by amplification of reference gene primers within the assay. To quantify the absolute abundance of each unique TCRbeta CDR3 rearrangement, sequence reads were collapsed and filtered. Productive Simpson clonality was computed per sample as the square root of Simpson's diversity index over productive rearrangements. This immuneACCESS table, as held by TCRdb, lists in-frame sequences with V and J called but not all clones. Of the missing ones, under half trace to an unresolved V gene in checked studies; the others have no known cause. V and J calls and clone size are copied from that table; D and trimming were computed from the DNA. For this sample there are 100,000 to 150,000 clones; 92% appear just once. The ten biggest clones cover around 2% of the sample.

With regard to this clone: No cognate antigen has been identified for it. One base away there is no much larger clone; base qualities are not given.

This clonotype was sampled from a man in his forties or fifties with COVID-19, enrolled during active disease. The specimen was peripheral blood. The sequence joins TRBV9 to TRBJ2-7; TRBD1 aligns with 7 central bases. The base sequence is TGTGCCAGCAGCTCGACAGGGAACGAGCAGTACTTC. Its amino acids are CASSSTGNEQYF.